The 32 T cell receptor beta chains below were found in one sample sequenced in a study of CD8 T cell repertoires and HIV-1 epitope variants. Assay used: immunoSEQ multiplex PCR; TCRdb lists only in-frame clones, some missing. The sample shows roughly 5,900 clones, about two thirds of them seen only once. For these TCRs, the target antigens are not known. The sample taken for sequencing was cultured CD8+ T cells derived from PBMCs. The receptors were sampled from a male donor with HIV.

CDR3 in amino acids: CASSRLEGTYNEQFF. CDR3 nucleotides: TGCGCCAGCAGCCGGCTGGAGGGAACCTACAATGAGCAGTTCTTC. The rearrangement uses TRBV5-1 and TRBJ2-1; a weak D match, TRBD2 (6 bases). The CDR3 totals 15 residues. Trimming removed 4 bases at V and 2 bases at J, with 13 bases between. Germline values: CDR1 SGHRS, CDR2 YFSETQ.

The chain employs TRBV10-3 and TRBJ1-1, with D perhaps TRBD1 (5 bases). This CDR3 region has 13 residues. Germline CDR1 is ENHRY and CDR2 is SYGVKD. V dropped 2 bases and J dropped 8 bases, with 12 bases sitting between them. The CDR3 nucleotides read TGTGCCATCAGTGAGGGAGGGACCGCCGAAGCTTTCTTT. Its protein product is CAISEGGTAEAFF.

The rearrangement joins TRBV5-6 to TRBJ1-5; D may be TRBD1 (6 bases). V gave up 2 bases and J gave up 7 bases, with 13 bases separating them. The germline V gene encodes CDR1 SGHDT and CDR2 YYEEEE. CDR3 length equals 14 residues. For the CDR3, the DNA is TGTGCCAGCAGCTTTAGGGGGGGGCGGCAGCCCCAGCATTTT. Protein sequence: CASSFRGGRQPQHF.

Only a few counts were recorded for this clone. The V call is TRBV9, the J call TRBJ1-6; D is undetermined. Germline CDR1 reads SGDLS; CDR2 reads YYNGEE. V gave up 0 bases and J gave up 4 bases, with 11 bases separating them. This CDR3 contains 16 residues. The CDR3 nucleotides read TGTGCCAGCAGCGTAGGGGAGGCTGGGTATAATTCACCCCTCCACTTT. Translated, it gives CASSVGEAGYNSPLHF.

This clone was observed a handful of times. The CDR3 protein is CASSPWPVELDYGYTF. As DNA, the CDR3 is TGTGCCAGCAGCCCTTGGCCGGTAGAATTGGACTATGGCTACACCTTC. The chain recombines TRBV5-8 with TRBJ1-2; D is ambiguous. The CDR3 runs to 16 residues. Germline assignment: CDR1 SGHTS and CDR2 YDEGEE. V was clipped by 4 bases and J by 3 bases, with 19 bases between them.

The CDR3 DNA follows: TGTGCCAGCAGTTCCCGACAGGGACAAGAGACCCAGTACTTC. It specifies CASSSRQGQETQYF. The rearrangement uses TRBV27 and TRBJ2-5; 7 bases map to TRBD1. With 4 bases clipped from V and 2 bases from J, the junction kept 4 bases outside the gene matches. Germline-derived CDR1 and CDR2 are MNHEY and SMNVEV (reference sequence). CDR3 length: 14 residues.

The sample holds one count of this clone. The J gene is TRBJ1-4, the V gene TRBV27; D not certain. The germline V and J ends were trimmed by 6 bases and 7 bases, with 18 bases remaining between them. The length of the CDR3 is 15 residues. In germline, CDR1 is MNHEY, CDR2 SMNVEV (reference sequence). The CDR3 is CASRRGGSWFEKLFF. In DNA form, the CDR3 reads TGTGCCAGCAGACGTGGAGGATCATGGTTTGAAAAACTGTTTTTT.

This clone appeared a few times. The CDR3 is CASSKVASSYEQYF. The CDR3 DNA sequence: TGTGCCAGCAGCAAAGTTGCGAGCTCCTACGAGCAGTACTTC. This rearrangement joins TRBV21-1 to TRBJ2-7; the table's D call, TRBD2, was not checked against the DNA. TRBV21-1 is flagged as a pseudogene. The CDR3 covers 14 residues.

V is TRBV28 and J is TRBJ2-3, with a weak D call TRBD2 (6 bases). The germline CDR1 and CDR2 sequences are MDHEN and SYDVKM. V was clipped by 2 bases and J by 2 bases, with 17 bases between them. CDR3 length: 17 amino acids. The CDR3 bases are TGTGCCAGCAGTTTAGTGGATAGCGGTGGATACACAGATACGCAGTATTTT. It encodes CASSLVDSGGYTDTQYF.

CDR3 DNA sequence: TGTGCCAGCAGTTTCGCGGGTAACTCCTACAATGAGCAGTTCTTC. It encodes CASSFAGNSYNEQFF. V is TRBV27 and J is TRBJ2-1; maybe TRBD2 (5 bases). CDR1 and CDR2 from the germline V gene are MNHEY and SMNVEV (reference sequence). V lost 3 bases to trimming and J lost 0 bases, with 9 bases between them. This CDR3 comprises 15 residues.

This clone was seen more than once but under ten times. This chain connects TRBV5-1 to TRBJ1-6; TRBD1 agrees at 7 bases. Trimming took 0 bases from V and 6 from J; bases not matched to a gene: 3. CDR1 is SGHRS and CDR2 is YFSETQ in the germline V gene. The CDR3 runs 15 residues. The CDR3 nucleotides are TGCGCCAGCAGCTTGGCCCCAGGGGGTAATTCACCCCTCCACTTT. Its protein product is CASSLAPGGNSPLHF.

This chain connects TRBV7-7 to TRBJ2-1; 9 bases fit TRBD1. V lost 5 bases and J lost 8; bases outside the gene matches: 10. This CDR3 region has 15 residues. Germline CDR1 SSHAT, CDR2 FNYEAQ (reference sequence). For the CDR3, the DNA is TGTGCCAGCAGCCGAGGGACAGGGTTATTGGATGAGCAGTTCTTC. It codes for CASSRGTGLLDEQFF.

The chain recombines TRBV11-2 with TRBJ2-7, with TRBD1 identical over 7 bases. Germline CDR1 is SGHAT and CDR2 is FQNNGV. Trimming took 3 bases from V and 6 from J; bases not matched to a gene: 8. The CDR3 contains 14 residues. CDR3: CASSLGQGVAEQYF. CDR3 DNA: TGTGCCAGCAGCTTGGGCCAGGGGGTAGCCGAGCAGTACTTC.

This clone has more than one count but fewer than ten. Here the CDR3 DNA reads TGTGCCAGCAGCTTGGTTGTTGGCGGGACAGGCAATGAGCAGTTCTTC. This encodes CASSLVVGGTGNEQFF. The chain joins TRBV5-4 to TRBJ2-1, with 8 bases aligning to TRBD1. Germline V CDR1 and CDR2: SGHNT, YYREEE (reference sequence). The V gene end was trimmed by 0 bases and the J gene end by 6 bases; junction bases not matched to a gene: 8. This CDR3 contains 16 residues.

The J gene is TRBJ1-5, the V gene TRBV28; no reliable D call. The V and J ends lost 3 bases and 2 bases respectively, with 11 bases between them. Per germline, CDR1 MDHEN and CDR2 SYDVKM. The CDR3 loop spans 15 amino acids. The CDR3 DNA sequence: TGTGCCAGCAGTTTGGAGGGCTGGGGCAATCAGCCCCAGCATTTT. Translating it yields CASSLEGWGNQPQHF.

The chain couples TRBV11-2 to TRBJ2-7; 10 bases match TRBD2. With 0 bases clipped from V and 5 bases from J, the junction kept 4 bases outside the gene matches. The CDR3 length is 15 residues. Germline V gives CDR1 SGHAT, CDR2 FQNNGV. The CDR3 sequence is CASSLDITSGNEQYF. CDR3 bases: TGTGCCAGCAGCTTAGATATCACTAGCGGGAACGAGCAGTACTTC.

The chain links TRBV28 to TRBJ2-2, with D possibly being TRBD1 (5 bases). In germline, CDR1 is MDHEN, CDR2 SYDVKM. The CDR3 extends over 14 amino acids. Trimming stripped 3 bases from V and 9 bases from J, with 14 bases between. DNA for the CDR3: TGTGCCAGCAGTTTCGACAGTAGGTCCAGGGAGCTGTTTTTT. Translation gives CASSFDSRSRELFF.

This clone ranks as medium-sized. The chain recombines TRBV4-3 with TRBJ2-4, with D hard to call. V lost 1 base and J lost 8, with 9 bases in between. This CDR3 contains 13 residues. Germline values: CDR1 LGHNA, CDR2 YSLEER. CDR3 region: CASSQGVSDIQYF. The CDR3 coding sequence is TGCGCCAGCAGCCAAGGGGTGTCGGACATTCAGTACTTC.

The chain employs TRBV28 and TRBJ1-5; D uncertain. The CDR3 runs 15 residues. The V end was cut by 3 bases, the J end by 9 bases, with 18 bases between. Germline values: CDR1 MDHEN, CDR2 SYDVKM. CDR3 loop: CASSFAGDTRMPQHF. In DNA form, the CDR3 reads TGTGCCAGCAGTTTCGCAGGAGACACCCGTATGCCCCAGCATTTT.

The chain links TRBV27 to TRBJ2-7; maybe TRBD2 (6 bases). This CDR3 is built from 13 residues. Trimming cost V 8 bases and J 0 bases, with 11 bases left between them. CDR1 MNHEY and CDR2 SMNVEV come from the germline V gene (reference sequence). The CDR3 nucleotides read TGTGCCAGCGGGAGGACCGTCTCCTACGAGCAGTACTTC. Encoded protein: CASGRTVSYEQYF.

A remark on this clone: Other DNA sequences in the same sample also yield this CDR3. The chain has TRBV5-1 and TRBJ1-1; no definite D call. The V end was cut by 1 base, the J end by 0 bases, with 13 bases between. CDR3 length: 16 residues. Germline CDR1 SGHRS, CDR2 YFSETQ. CDR3: CASSLIPPTLNTEAFF. The DNA for the CDR3 is TGCGCCAGCAGCTTGATCCCGCCCACCTTGAACACTGAAGCTTTCTTT.

V and J are TRBV4-1 and TRBJ2-5; unclear D gene. The CDR3 is made up of 17 amino acids. CDR1 MGHRA and CDR2 YSYEKL come from the germline V gene. Trimming stripped 0 bases from V and 1 base from J, with 15 bases between. The CDR3 protein is CASSQDYPSPSQETQYF. The CDR3 bases are TGCGCCAGCAGCCAAGATTACCCCTCCCCTAGCCAAGAGACCCAGTACTTC.

The chain recombines TRBV19 with TRBJ2-1; a possible D gene is TRBD2 (7 bases). V was clipped by 5 bases and J by 2 bases, with 19 bases between them. CDR1 and CDR2 from the germline V gene are LNHDA and SQIVND (reference sequence). The length of the CDR3 is 17 residues. CDR3 DNA sequence: TGTGCCAGTAGTTCTCCCTCGGGGGGCCAAACCTACAATGAGCAGTTCTTC. Protein sequence: CASSSPSGGQTYNEQFF.

This clone turned up a few times. The chain is built from TRBV30 and TRBJ1-1, with D hard to call. V lost 2 bases and J 1 base, leaving 8 bases between the germline ends. The CDR3 spans 13 residues. CDR1 and CDR2 (germline): GTSNPN, SVGIG (reference sequence). The CDR3 nucleotides are TGTGCCTGGAGTAAACAGAGGAACACTGAAGCTTTCTTT. Protein product: CAWSKQRNTEAFF.

This clone was observed a few times. The rearrangement links TRBV5-6 to TRBJ2-7; maybe TRBD1 (5 bases). CDR3 size: 13 residues. Trimming removed 0 bases at V and 7 bases at J, with 11 bases between. Germline loops: CDR1 SGHDT, CDR2 YYEEEE. The CDR3 DNA sequence: TGTGCCAGCAGCTTGGGACAGTCCTCAGAGCAGTACTTC. Translating gives CASSLGQSSEQYF.

This clone has more than one count but fewer than ten. The V and J genes are TRBV7-9 and TRBJ2-7; 11 bases fit TRBD1. Germline trimming cut 0 bases from V and 3 bases from J; bases unmatched to any gene: 4. The CDR3 covers 16 residues. Per germline, CDR1 SEHNR and CDR2 FQNEAQ (reference sequence). The CDR3 loop is CASSLAGQGVDYEQYF. Written as DNA, the CDR3 is TGTGCCAGCAGCTTAGCGGGACAGGGGGTGGACTACGAGCAGTACTTC.

The chain employs TRBV5-4 and TRBJ2-5; 7 bases are a match to TRBD2. The CDR3 sequence is 16 residues long. Germline loops: CDR1 SGHNT, CDR2 YYREEE (reference sequence). V trimming: 4 bases; J trimming: 0 bases; junction bases outside the gene matches: 9. In nucleotides, the CDR3 is TGTGCCAGCAGCGCGGTTATCGGGGGGAACCAAGAGACCCAGTACTTC. This translates into CASSAVIGGNQETQYF.

This clone was observed a handful of times. The CDR3 DNA reads TGTGCCAGCAGCAGGACTAGCAGGGGGCATAATTCACCCCTCCACTTT. This codes for CASSRTSRGHNSPLHF. The V gene is TRBV27, the J gene TRBJ1-6; 8 positions agree with TRBD1. J was trimmed by 5 bases and V by 6 bases; bases with no gene match: 9. The V gene's germline CDR1 is MNHEY and CDR2 SMNVEV (reference sequence). CDR3 length: 16 amino acids.

This clone is categorized as medium-sized. The gene calls are TRBV6-5 and TRBJ2-7; no clear D gene. CDR3 length equals 12 residues. Trimming removed 7 bases at V and 6 bases at J, with 13 bases between. The germline V gene encodes CDR1 MNHEY and CDR2 SVGAGI. This CDR3 is CASMANGREQYF. The CDR3 DNA sequence: TGTGCCAGCATGGCTAATGGTCGCGAGCAGTACTTC.

J is TRBJ2-3 and V is TRBV2; D possibly matches TRBD1 or TRBD2 (5 bases each). Trimming cost V 10 bases and J 1 base, with 12 bases left between them. CDR1 and CDR2 from the germline V gene are SNHLY and FYNNEI. The CDR3 loop spans 13 amino acids. CDR3: CATEGWRTDTQYF. CDR3 DNA sequence: TGTGCCACCGAGGGGTGGCGCACAGATACGCAGTATTTT.

The J gene is TRBJ1-4, the V gene TRBV6-1; D may be TRBD1 (5 bases). The CDR3 consists of 15 residues. Germline CDR1 MNHNS, CDR2 SASEGT. The V gene lost 3 bases and the J gene lost 9 bases, with 17 bases spanning the gap. The CDR3 loop reads CASSDREHSAKKLFF. Written as DNA, the CDR3 is TGTGCCAGCAGTGACAGGGAGCACTCTGCGAAAAAACTGTTTTTT.

The CDR3 protein is CASSSGGGAFTYEQYF. The CDR3 coding sequence is TGTGCCAGCAGCTCCGGAGGGGGGGCCTTCACCTACGAGCAGTACTTC. V is TRBV7-9 and J is TRBJ2-7; tentative D call: TRBD2 (7 bases). The V end was cut by 4 bases, the J end by 2 bases, with 18 bases between. CDR1 and CDR2 (germline): SEHNR, FQNEAQ (reference sequence). The CDR3 totals 16 residues. The complete variable domain, with remaining parts taken from reference TRBV7-9 and TRBJ2-7, reads DTGVSQNPRHKITKRGQNVTFRCDPISEHNRLYWYRQTLGQGPEFLTYFQNEAQLEKSRLLSDRFSAERPKGSFSTLEIQRTEQGDSAMYLCASSSGGGAFTYEQYFGPGTRLTVT.